This T cell receptor (beta chain) was captured in a study of blood T cell repertoires in COVID-19. Whole-study context: PBMCs, B-cell-depleted T cells, or T cells provided the cDNA or gDNA that made up the material.

The CDR3 length is 13 residues. Germline values: CDR1 SNHLY, CDR2 FYNNEI. V lost 3 bases and J lost 7, with 10 bases in between. Clones were read by immunoSEQ multiplex PCR, and TCRdb kept only the in-frame ones, dropping some. The table has some 310,000 clones, about nine tenths seen once. V usage is TRBV2 and J usage is TRBJ1-5; possible D gene TRBD1, 6 bases. What was sequenced was peripheral blood. The origin of this receptor is a man aged 45-60 years with active or convalescent COVID-19. CDR3 sequence: CASSEDSEQPQHF. The CDR3 coding sequence is TGTGCCAGCAGTGAGGACAGCGAGCAGCCCCAGCATTTT.